This is a list of T cell receptor beta chains from one sample in a study of T cell repertoires in cytomegalovirus infection. MiXCR, applied by TCRdb to the reads, yields one record per CDR3 protein. The profile shows about 770,000 distinct CDR3 sequences, almost 30% of them singletons. These receptors are not linked to any known antigen. Specimen: cultured CD8+ T cells from PBMCs, collected from culture after CMV antigen stimulation. The source of these receptors is a human donor in good health (CMV status not recorded). Some clones in this sample may be carry-over from other donors' samples. CDR3s include the opening cysteine and the closing phenylalanine or tryptophan. The D gene is left open where the match is weak. Expanded clones get a size class; other rows say once, few or many, or leave the size out.

j_call v_call d_call clone_size cdr3_aa cdr3_nt
TRBJ2-7 TRBV13 . . CASSPAGRAGIYEQYF TGTGCCAGCAGCCCCGCGGGACGAGCAGGGATCTACGAGCAGTACTTC
TRBJ2-5 TRBV7-8 . few CASSLEGRMIQETQYF TGTGCCAGCAGCTTAGAGGGACGGATGATCCAAGAGACCCAGTACTTC
TRBJ2-5 TRBV7-2 TRBD2 many CASSLVRLAGGSLRETQYF TGTGCCAGCAGCTTGGTTCGGCTAGCGGGGGGCTCTCTGAGGGAGACCCAGTACTTC
TRBJ1-1 TRBV20-1 TRBD1 . CSARDRDREGTEAFF TGCAGTGCTAGAGATCGGGACAGGGAAGGGACTGAAGCTTTCTTT
TRBJ1-2 TRBV12-3/TRBV12-4 TRBD1 many CASSQLRGTGRYYGYTF TGTGCCAGCAGCCAGCTCAGAGGGACAGGCCGCTACTATGGCTACACCTTC
TRBJ1-5 TRBV19 TRBD1 . CASASTGSNQPQHF TGTGCCAGTGCCTCGACAGGGTCAAATCAGCCCCAGCATTTT
TRBJ1-2 TRBV25-1 . . CASSEYPLRGRYGYTF TGTGCCAGCAGTGAATATCCGCTCCGGGGCCGGTATGGCTACACCTTC
TRBJ1-2 TRBV7-2 . many CASTPTYGYTF TGTGCCAGCACCCCAACATATGGCTACACCTTC
TRBJ2-2 TRBV7-8 . many CASSFSPAGELFF TGTGCCAGCAGCTTCTCCCCGGCGGGGGAGCTGTTTTTT
TRBJ2-2 TRBV4-1 . many CASSPTNTGELFF TGTGCCAGCAGCCCAACGAACACCGGGGAGCTGTTTTTT
TRBJ2-1 TRBV7-9 . . CASSLPGSGEQFF TGTGCCAGCAGCTTACCAGGGTCGGGTGAGCAGTTCTTC
TRBJ2-7 TRBV14 . . CASSQRRGSLYEQYF TGTGCCAGCAGCCAAAGAAGGGGGTCTCTTTACGAGCAGTACTTC
TRBJ2-3 TRBV5-4 . few CASSLEGKKQYF TGTGCCAGCAGCCTGGAGGGAAAAAAGCAGTATTTT
TRBJ1-1 TRBV6-2/TRBV6-3 . many CASSYSWGNTEAFF TGTGCCAGCAGTTACTCTTGGGGGAACACTGAAGCTTTCTTT
TRBJ2-5 TRBV6-6 TRBD2 . CASSRGTSGGEETQYF TGTGCCAGCAGCCGAGGGACTAGCGGGGGGGAGGAGACCCAGTACTTC
TRBJ2-7 TRBV4-2 . few CASSQSYREQEQYF TGTGCCAGCAGCCAATCGTATCGGGAACAGGAGCAGTACTTC
TRBJ2-7 TRBV6-6 TRBD2 few CASSYFPGPRGESYEQYF TGTGCCAGCAGTTATTTCCCAGGACCGCGGGGGGAGTCCTACGAGCAGTACTTC
TRBJ1-1 TRBV4-3 . few CASSQEYEEGLNTEAFF TGCGCCAGCAGCCAAGAATACGAGGAGGGGTTGAACACTGAAGCTTTCTTT
TRBJ2-5 TRBV7-2 TRBD1 . CASSWTGPGQETQYF TGTGCCAGCAGTTGGACAGGGCCTGGTCAAGAGACCCAGTACTTC
TRBJ2-1 TRBV6-6 . few CASSYSEFLGNHNEQFF TGTGCCAGCAGTTACTCGGAATTCCTAGGAAACCACAATGAGCAGTTCTTC
TRBJ1-6 TRBV9 . many CASSVAGTNNSPLHF TGTGCCAGCAGCGTAGCCGGGACAAATAATTCACCCCTCCACTTT
TRBJ2-2 TRBV19 . few CASSTPGELFF TGTGCCAGTAGTACGCCCGGGGAGCTGTTTTTT
TRBJ1-1 TRBV6-1 . . CASSPLTSNSNTEAFF TGTGCCAGCAGTCCCCTGACATCCAATTCGAACACTGAAGCTTTCTTT
TRBJ2-5 TRBV6-2/TRBV6-3 . . CASSPTPRRGNQYF TGTGCCAGCAGTCCCACCCCCCGGCGGGGTAACCAGTACTTC
TRBJ2-4 TRBV4-1 TRBD2 . CASSHLPGLADKYF TGTGCCAGCAGCCATCTTCCGGGACTAGCGGATAAGTACTTC
TRBJ2-1 TRBV4-2 . few CASSQDLGRGYYNEQFF TGTGCCAGCAGCCAAGATCTAGGGCGGGGTTACTACAATGAGCAGTTCTTC
TRBJ2-3 TRBV7-8 . few CASSPVEGGTDTQYF TGTGCCAGCAGCCCAGTCGAGGGGGGGACAGATACGCAGTATTTT
TRBJ2-2 TRBV11-2 . few CASSSTGEGAPGELFF TGTGCCAGCAGCTCCACTGGGGAGGGGGCGCCCGGGGAGCTGTTTTTT
TRBJ1-1 TRBV28 . . CAIRRGGLNTEAFF TGTGCCATCCGGAGGGGGGGGTTAAACACTGAAGCTTTCTTT
TRBJ2-5 TRBV7-6 TRBD2 . CASSSPSGATQETQYF TGTGCCAGCAGCTCCCCTAGCGGGGCCACTCAAGAGACCCAGTACTTC
TRBJ2-1 TRBV9 TRBD1 once CASSVDPGQGALDEQFF TGTGCCAGCAGCGTGGACCCGGGACAGGGGGCTTTGGATGAGCAGTTCTTC
TRBJ1-2 TRBV12-3/TRBV12-4 . many CASSFGDWGYTF TGTGCCAGCAGTTTCGGGGATTGGGGCTACACCTTC
TRBJ1-1 TRBV12-5 . . CASGLGRSPNTEAFF TGTGCTAGTGGTTTGGGACGCAGCCCGAACACTGAAGCTTTCTTT
TRBJ2-1 TRBV19 TRBD2 . CASSLRLAGGNEQFF TGTGCCAGTAGTCTCCGACTAGCGGGTGGCAATGAGCAGTTCTTC
TRBJ1-4 TRBV20-1 TRBD1 . CSALSGTGPSRVGLFF TGCAGTGCCCTCAGCGGGACAGGTCCCTCGAGGGTTGGACTGTTTTTT
TRBJ2-1 TRBV6-2/TRBV6-3 . once CASSYRPGIGLGSSYNEQFF TGTGCCAGCAGTTACCGACCAGGGATTGGCTTAGGGAGCTCCTACAATGAGCAGTTCTTC
TRBJ2-5 TRBV19 . . CASSPGVLYQETQYF TGTGCCAGTTCTCCGGGGGTGCTGTACCAAGAGACCCAGTACTTC
TRBJ2-7 TRBV7-2 . . CASSFHRASEQYF TGTGCCAGCAGCTTCCACAGGGCTAGCGAGCAGTACTTC
TRBJ1-4 TRBV20-1 . . CSAINPTATNEKLFF TGCAGTGCTATTAACCCGACAGCAACTAATGAAAAACTGTTTTTT
TRBJ1-1 TRBV7-9 . . CASRQKAQTEAFF TGTGCCAGCAGGCAAAAGGCCCAGACTGAAGCTTTCTTT
TRBJ2-1 TRBV6-6 . . CASSQLGTTYNEQFF TGTGCCAGCAGTCAGCTGGGGACGACCTACAATGAGCAGTTCTTC
TRBJ2-2 TRBV11-3 TRBD2 few CASSWHEGGRFTGELFF TGTGCCAGCAGCTGGCACGAGGGAGGGAGGTTCACCGGGGAGCTGTTTTTT
TRBJ2-6 TRBV27 TRBD2 few CASSQLGLAGGLGANVLTF TGTGCCAGCAGTCAACTGGGACTAGCGGGGGGGCTTGGGGCCAACGTCCTGACTTTC
TRBJ2-7 TRBV27 . . CASTPNGRGYEQYF TGTGCCAGCACCCCTAATGGCAGGGGCTACGAGCAGTACTTC
TRBJ2-5 TRBV7-9 TRBD2 . CASSTTSGGSLGETQYF TGTGCCAGCAGCACCACTAGCGGGGGTTCCTTGGGGGAGACCCAGTACTTC
TRBJ2-6 TRBV20-1 . few CSARDPNGQSTSGANVLTF TGCAGTGCTAGAGATCCTAACGGACAGAGTACTTCTGGGGCCAACGTCCTGACTTTC
TRBJ2-1 TRBV7-2 . many CASSYSGTEQFF TGTGCCAGCAGCTATTCCGGGACAGAGCAGTTCTTC
TRBJ2-1 TRBV25-1 . many CASSPREGAMYNEQFF TGTGCCAGCAGTCCCCGGGAGGGGGCCATGTACAATGAGCAGTTCTTC
TRBJ1-4 TRBV20-1 . few CSARAGKSNEKLFF TGCAGTGCTCGGGCCGGGAAGAGTAATGAAAAACTGTTTTTT
TRBJ2-5 TRBV12-3/TRBV12-4 . . CASSWDRSQETQYF TGTGCCAGCAGTTGGGACCGTTCCCAAGAGACCCAGTACTTC
TRBJ2-3 TRBV7-8 . many CASSPASPGHHTTDTQYF TGTGCCAGCAGCCCCGCGAGCCCGGGACACCATACCACAGATACGCAGTATTTT
TRBJ2-5 TRBV6-5 . few CASSYMADQETQYF TGTGCCAGCAGTTACATGGCGGACCAAGAGACCCAGTACTTC
TRBJ1-2 TRBV5-1 . once CASSLDSGFYGYTF TGCGCCAGCAGCTTGGATTCGGGATTCTATGGCTACACCTTC